Below are 26 T cell receptor beta chains sequenced from a single sample in a study of T cell repertoires in cytomegalovirus infection. These receptors have no known antigen. A single record per CDR3 protein comes from TCRdb applying MiXCR to the reads. The sample carries 140,000 to 150,000 distinct CDR3 sequences, 30% to 40% recorded once. The sample was CD8+ T cells from cultured PBMCs, taken from culture after CMV antigen stimulation. These receptors were collected from a human donor in good health (CMV status not recorded). Some clones in this sample may be carry-over from other donors' samples.

This clonotype was detected a few times. The chain uses TRBV4-1 and TRBJ2-1, with TRBD2 matching 13 bases. J gave up 6 bases and V 2 bases, and 1 base lay outside the gene matches. The CDR3 runs to 15 residues. In germline, CDR1 is MGHRA, CDR2 YSYEKL. The CDR3 coding sequence is TGCGCCAGCAGCCAAAGACTAGCGGGGGGCAATGAGCAGTTCTTC. Its protein is CASSQRLAGGNEQFF.

The chain is built from TRBV6-6 and TRBJ2-3; D assignment may be TRBD1 or TRBD2 (6 bases each). This CDR3 is 15 amino acids long. V gave up 0 bases and J gave up 2 bases, with 9 bases separating them. Germline V gene lookup returns CDR1 MNHNY and CDR2 SVGAGI (reference sequence). CDR3 amino acids: CASSYSEGVTDTQYF. The CDR3 region has the DNA TGTGCCAGCAGTTACTCGGAGGGGGTCACAGATACGCAGTATTTT.

V is TRBV15 and J is TRBJ2-3; tentatively, D is TRBD1 (5 bases). The germline CDR1 and CDR2 sequences are LNHNV and YYDKDF (reference sequence). This CDR3 has 15 amino acids. Trimming stripped 0 bases from V and 3 bases from J, with 10 bases between. CDR3 loop: CATSRDVDTTDTQYF. As DNA, the CDR3 is TGTGCCACCAGCAGAGATGTGGACACAACAGATACGCAGTATTTT.

A few counts support this clonotype. The chain combines TRBV7-2 with TRBJ1-4; D is possibly TRBD1 (5 bases). CDR1 is SGHTA and CDR2 is FQGNSA in the germline V gene. V gave up 5 bases and J gave up 7 bases, with 14 bases separating them. CDR3 length equals 14 residues. The CDR3: CASSPWGGGEKLFF. In nucleotides, the CDR3 is TGTGCCAGCAGCCCTTGGGGGGGGGGTGAAAAACTGTTTTTT.

A few counts support this clonotype. CDR3 DNA: TGTGCCAGCAGCTTAAAAGGCGGAACCTACAATGAGCAGTTCTTC. Its translation is CASSLKGGTYNEQFF. The rearrangement uses TRBV7-4 and TRBJ2-1; no clear D. The CDR3 loop spans 15 amino acids. V was shortened by 2 bases and J by 2 bases, with 10 bases between the two germline ends. CDR1 and CDR2 (germline): SGHVT, SQSDAQ.

In its sample, this clonotype was seen once. The rearrangement uses TRBV12-5 and TRBJ2-6; the D is unclear. The germline CDR1 and CDR2 sequences are LGHNT and FRNRAP. V shed 5 bases and J shed 3 bases, with 17 bases lying between them. The CDR3 contains 17 residues. CDR3 nucleotide sequence: TGTGCTAGTGGTCTCGGTGCCGATGGAGATGGGGCCAACGTCCTGACTTTC. Translation: CASGLGADGDGANVLTF.

V is TRBV12-3 or TRBV12-4 and J is TRBJ1-1; D gene ambiguous. Trimming took off 3 bases at V and 4 bases at J, with 15 bases between the two ends. The CDR3 covers 15 residues. The CDR3 protein is CASSFFWELRTEAFF. Written as DNA, the CDR3 is TGTGCCAGCAGTTTTTTTTGGGAATTACGCACTGAAGCTTTCTTT.

This clonotype was recorded many times. The rearrangement links TRBV19 to TRBJ2-1, with 9 bases identical to TRBD1. CDR1 is LNHDA, CDR2 SQIVND, per germline (reference sequence). The trim removed 4 bases at V and 8 bases at J, leaving 3 bases unmatched. This CDR3 comprises 13 residues. The CDR3 protein is CASSTRTGDEQFF. Here the CDR3 DNA reads TGTGCCAGTAGTACCCGGACAGGGGATGAGCAGTTCTTC.

This clonotype occurred once. This chain uses TRBV27 with TRBJ2-7; perhaps TRBD1 as D (5 bases). Trimming stripped 5 bases from V and 5 bases from J, with 19 bases between. This CDR3 region has 15 residues. The germline V gene encodes CDR1 MNHEY and CDR2 SMNVEV (reference sequence). CDR3 DNA sequence: TGTGCCAGCAGTCTCAATCCAGGGTGGAGCGACGAGCAGTACTTC. Its translation is CASSLNPGWSDEQYF.

The chain carries TRBV6-1 and TRBJ2-1; D remains unclear. This CDR3 is 14 amino acids long. The V and J ends lost 5 bases and 10 bases respectively, with 18 bases between them. CDR1 is MNHNS and CDR2 is SASEGT in the germline V gene. The CDR3 bases are TGTGCCAGCAGTCGAGGTGGGCAACTCACCGAGCAGTTCTTC. Residues: CASSRGGQLTEQFF.

The table lists this clonotype with a few counts. The chain links TRBV30 to TRBJ2-5, with 9 bases lining up with TRBD2. Germline lookup yields CDR1 GTSNPN and CDR2 SVGIG (reference sequence). The CDR3 loop spans 15 amino acids. The junction had 13 bases not matched to a gene; V was cut back by 7 bases and J by 4 bases. The CDR3 region is CASELVAGVLETQYF. The CDR3 region has the DNA TGTGCCTCCGAACTCGTAGCGGGGGTCCTAGAGACCCAGTACTTC.

For the CDR3, the DNA is TGTGCCAGCAGCGCCGGAGGGGGGGGGGACTACGAGCAGTACTTC. It encodes CASSAGGGGDYEQYF. The chain links TRBV9 to TRBJ2-7; D might be TRBD2 (7 bases). CDR1 and CDR2 (germline): SGDLS, YYNGEE. Trimming cost V 3 bases and J 3 bases, with 16 bases left between them. This CDR3 is 15 amino acids long.

This clonotype has a count of ten or more. J is TRBJ1-5 and V is TRBV7-8, with TRBD1 identical over 8 bases. This CDR3 has 15 amino acids. Looked up from germline, CDR1 is SGHVS and CDR2 is FQNEAQ. Losses at the gene ends were 3 bases for V and 5 bases for J; bases not matched to a gene: 6. The CDR3 DNA follows: TGTGCCAGCAGCTTCCGGACAGGGCGGCATCAGCCCCAGCATTTT. The encoded protein is CASSFRTGRHQPQHF.

This clonotype showed up many times. The genes are TRBV7-6 and TRBJ1-5; D gene uncertain. The V end was cut by 1 base, the J end by 4 bases, with 14 bases between. Germline CDR1 and CDR2: SGHVS and FNYEAQ. This CDR3 comprises 16 residues. CDR3 nucleotides: TGTGCCAGCAGCTTAGAAGCCGAAGTAACTAATCAGCCCCAGCATTTT. Amino acids: CASSLEAEVTNQPQHF.

The chain has TRBV12-3 or TRBV12-4 and TRBJ1-5; D remains ambiguous. This CDR3 comprises 16 residues. V lost 3 bases and J lost 0, with 12 bases in between. The CDR3 is CASSLTDTNSNQPQHF. CDR3 coding DNA: TGTGCCAGCAGTTTGACCGACACGAATAGCAATCAGCCCCAGCATTTT.

Only a few counts were recorded for this clonotype. This chain connects TRBV7-9 to TRBJ2-5; D unresolved. V was clipped by 1 base and J by 4 bases, with 4 bases between them. This CDR3 region has 12 residues. Germline V gives CDR1 SEHNR, CDR2 FQNEAQ (reference sequence). The CDR3 reads CASSLDPETQYF. The DNA for the CDR3 is TGTGCCAGCAGCTTAGATCCAGAGACCCAGTACTTC. Full variable domain (remainder filled in from reference TRBV7-9 and TRBJ2-5): DTGVSQNPRHKITKRGQNVTFRCDPISEHNRLYWYRQTLGQGPEFLTYFQNEAQLEKSRLLSDRFSAERPKGSFSTLEIQRTEQGDSAMYLCASSLDPETQYFGPGTRLLVL.

This clonotype was picked up a small number of times. The V gene is TRBV2, the J gene TRBJ2-5, with TRBD2 identical over 9 bases. The CDR3 is 14 residues long. V gave up 3 bases and J gave up 7 bases; unmatched junction bases: 6. Germline V gene lookup returns CDR1 SNHLY and CDR2 FYNNEI. CDR3 amino acids: CASSEIAGEVTQYF. The CDR3 coding sequence is TGTGCCAGCAGTGAGATAGCGGGGGAGGTGACCCAGTACTTC.

This clonotype occurred a few times. This chain connects TRBV6-1 to TRBJ2-3; D is uncertain. The ends were cut back, 5 bases at V and 4 bases at J, with 16 bases in the middle. The CDR3 sequence is 15 residues long. CDR1 is MNHNS, CDR2 SASEGT, per germline. The CDR3 protein is CASSYSDGLADTQYF. CDR3 bases: TGTGCCAGCAGTTACTCCGACGGGCTGGCAGATACGCAGTATTTT.

This clonotype came up many times. The rearrangement links TRBV24-1 to TRBJ1-2; D is possibly TRBD1 (5 bases). V lost 4 bases and J lost 5, with 16 bases in between. This CDR3 spans 15 amino acids. In germline, CDR1 is KGHDR, CDR2 SFDVKD. The CDR3 sequence is CATSDPSGPSYGYTF. In DNA, the CDR3 is TGTGCCACCAGTGACCCTTCAGGGCCTAGTTATGGCTACACCTTC.

The V and J genes are TRBV7-9 and TRBJ2-1; tentative D call: TRBD2 (5 bases). Per germline, CDR1 SEHNR and CDR2 FQNEAQ (reference sequence). The CDR3 extends over 14 amino acids. Trimming pared 3 bases from V and 1 base from J, leaving 7 bases between. The DNA for the CDR3 is TGTGCCAGCAGCTTCGGGAAATCCTACAATGAGCAGTTCTTC. Its translation is CASSFGKSYNEQFF.

Concerning this clonotype itself: One end of the junction is discordant with germline, which a read error may explain. The rearrangement uses TRBV6-5 and TRBJ2-1, with TRBD1 matching over 11 bases. Germline CDR1 reads MNHEY; CDR2 reads SVGAGI. The CDR3 has 22 amino acids. CDR3 DNA sequence: TGTGCCAGCGGTTACTCGATTTTCCCGGGACAGGGGGACCTTACCGTGGGCAATGAGCAGTTCTTC. Protein product: CASGYSIFPGQGDLTVGNEQFF.

V usage is TRBV2 and J usage is TRBJ2-1; 7 nucleotides align to TRBD2. In germline, CDR1 is SNHLY, CDR2 FYNNEI. J lost 4 bases, V lost 6 bases, and 9 bases had no gene match. The CDR3 length is 15 residues. The CDR3 sequence: CASRREGSGYNEQFF. For the CDR3, the DNA is TGTGCCAGCAGGAGGGAGGGTAGCGGATACAATGAGCAGTTCTTC.

This clonotype occurred a few times. The rearrangement joins TRBV20-1 to TRBJ2-7, with 10 nucleotides matching TRBD1. Germline-derived CDR1 and CDR2 are DFQATT and SNEGSKA (reference sequence). J lost 0 bases, V lost 5 bases, and 4 bases had no gene match. This CDR3 has 14 residues. The CDR3 DNA reads TGCAGTGCTTTGGGACAGGGGAGCTCCTACGAGCAGTACTTC. Protein product: CSALGQGSSYEQYF.

The rearrangement uses TRBV6-6 and TRBJ1-1; a weak D match, TRBD1 (5 bases). Germline loops: CDR1 MNHNY, CDR2 SVGAGI (reference sequence). V was cut by 0 bases and J by 1 base, with 15 bases left in between. The CDR3 is 17 amino acids. The CDR3 protein is CASSYSGLGRPNTEAFF. The CDR3 nucleotides read TGTGCCAGCAGTTACTCGGGGCTGGGCAGGCCGAACACTGAAGCTTTCTTT.

In this sample, this clonotype turned up many times. The chain recombines TRBV6-1 with TRBJ1-2; 10 bases map to TRBD1. The CDR3 is 15 residues long. V was pared by 8 bases and J by 1 base, with 7 bases of the junction left unmatched. The germline V gene has CDR1 MNHNS and CDR2 SASEGT. CDR3 region: CASLGTGEDNYGYTF. The CDR3 nucleotides are TGTGCCAGCCTCGGGACAGGGGAAGATAACTATGGCTACACCTTC.

This clonotype was recorded many times. V and J are TRBV11-2 and TRBJ2-5, with 9 bases matching TRBD1. The CDR3 has 15 residues. The germline gives CDR1 SGHAT, CDR2 FQNNGV. With V trimmed by 3 bases and J by 3 bases, 5 bases remained unmatched. The CDR3 is CASSLRTGAEETQYF. The DNA for the CDR3 is TGTGCCAGCAGCTTGAGGACAGGGGCAGAAGAGACCCAGTACTTC.